Below are 6 T cell receptor beta chains sequenced from a single sample in a study of siplizumab effects on memory and regulatory T cells. Mixed lymphocyte reaction cells were cocultured at 37°C for more than 5 days. Produced via immunoSEQ multiplex PCR; TCRdb's table is partial and in-frame only. The sample lists more than 9,500 clones, 40% to 50% occurring once. Their antigens remain unidentified. Material for sequencing was CFSE-low (dividing) CD8+ T cells sorted from an allogeneic mixed lymphocyte reaction. Receptors originate from a human donor in good health; the cells came from an allogeneic mixed lymphocyte reaction. Some clones in this sample may be carry-over from other donors' samples.

Only a few counts were recorded for this clone. The rearrangement uses TRBV27 and TRBJ1-1, with 7 positions matching TRBD1. With V trimmed by 2 bases and J by 0 bases, 9 bases remained unmatched. This CDR3 spans 17 amino acids. Germline CDR1 is MNHEY and CDR2 is SMNVEV (reference sequence). CDR3 amino acids: CASSLRDSGAVNTEAFF. In nucleotides, the CDR3 is TGTGCCAGCAGTTTAAGGGACAGCGGTGCCGTGAACACTGAAGCTTTCTTT.

The gene calls are TRBV5-6 and TRBJ2-7, with D unresolved. CDR1 SGHDT and CDR2 YYEEEE come from the germline V gene. With 2 bases removed from V and 3 bases from J, the gap between germline ends came to 6 bases. The CDR3 has 12 amino acids. The CDR3 coding sequence is TGTGCCAGCAGCTTCTACATCTACGAGCAGTACTTC. Its translation: CASSFYIYEQYF. Full variable domain (missing parts from reference TRBV5-6 and TRBJ2-7): DAGVTQSPTHLIKTRGQQVTLRCSPKSGHDTVSWYQQALGQGPQFIFQYYEEEERQRGNFPDRFSGHQFPNYSSELNVNALLLGDSALYLCASSFYIYEQYFGPGTRLTVT.

The chain couples TRBV19 to TRBJ1-1; 8 bases line up with TRBD1. V lost 8 bases, J lost 3 bases, and 5 bases stayed unmatched. The CDR3 sequence is 13 residues long. Germline-derived CDR1 and CDR2 are LNHDA and SQIVND (reference sequence). The CDR3 loop is CASGSTGDTEAFF. CDR3 nucleotides: TGTGCCAGTGGATCGACAGGGGACACTGAAGCTTTCTTT.

Concerning this clone: The same CDR3 is also encoded by other DNA sequences in this sample. V usage is TRBV12-5 and J usage is TRBJ2-1; D is ambiguous. V lost 9 bases and J 7 bases, leaving 10 bases between the germline ends. Germline lookup yields CDR1 LGHNT and CDR2 FRNRAP. CDR3 length: 11 amino acids. The CDR3 protein is CASPWGNEQFF. The CDR3 DNA follows: TGTGCTAGCCCCTGGGGTAATGAGCAGTTCTTC.

This clone appeared once. The chain couples TRBV5-6 to TRBJ1-4; 8 nucleotides align to TRBD1. The CDR3 length is 14 residues. CDR1 SGHDT and CDR2 YYEEEE come from the germline V gene. V lost 6 bases, J lost 4 bases, and 5 bases stayed unmatched. The CDR3 here is CASTRGQDNEKLFF. In DNA, the CDR3 is TGTGCCAGCACCAGGGGACAGGATAATGAAAAACTGTTTTTT.

The chain uses TRBV2 and TRBJ2-6; no definite D call. CDR1 and CDR2 from the germline V gene are SNHLY and FYNNEI. V lost 8 bases and J lost 0, with 11 bases in between. CDR3 length equals 15 residues. The CDR3 protein is CASGYSVSGANVLTF. Here the CDR3 DNA reads TGTGCCAGCGGGTATTCAGTCTCTGGGGCCAACGTCCTGACTTTC.